This entry concerns a single T cell receptor beta chain. Its specificity is not known. This sample is drawn from a study of T cells in localized non-small cell lung cancer. Study conclusions and caveats: The study found T cell clonality highest in uninvolved adjacent lung, above tumor. The appearance of a median approximately 57 of the top 100 tumor clones was seen in adjacent lung. Longer overall survival was seen with higher T cell density measured in blood.

The CDR3 loop spans 14 amino acids. Trimming took off 4 bases at V and 6 bases at J, with 15 bases between the two ends. Germline V gene lookup returns CDR1 MNHEY and CDR2 SVGAGI. Profiling relied on immunoSEQ multiplex PCR, and the TCRdb table lists in-frame clones only, not all of them. The data contain roughly 13,000 clones, about four fifths of them singletons. This sequence originates from a male donor older than 55 with stage I squamous cell lung carcinoma. This material consisted of peripheral blood, taken before any cancer treatment. This sequence joins TRBV6-5 and TRBJ1-1; D remains unclear. Here the CDR3 reads CASSSPSRGPEAFF. Written as DNA, the CDR3 is TGTGCCAGCAGTTCCCCGTCCCGTGGCCCTGAAGCTTTCTTT.